Below, 24 T cell receptor beta chains from the same sample are listed, as sequenced in a study of regulatory T cells in long-lasting Graves disease. As to time point: newly diagnosed GD, antithyroid drugs for less than 3 months. The authors made the TCR library using RNA they extracted from PBMCs. Libraries of TCR beta came from iRepertoire HTBI primers plus Arm-PCR of CDR3 regions. TCRdb itself ran the multiplex PCR reads through MiXCR, one entry per CDR3 protein. The sample yields about 450,000 distinct CDR3 sequences, 13% to 15% seen once. Separately, the same data were catalogued under a study of T cells in Graves' hyperthyroidism and ophthalmopathy.

The sequencing here drew on peripheral blood mononuclear cells (PBMCs), taken at new diagnosis, from a patient treated with antithyroid drugs. The receptors derive from a woman aged 45-65 years with Graves disease.

This clonotype was seen repeatedly, ten times or more. The V and J genes are TRBV20-1 and TRBJ2-2; TRBD2 matches 10 bases. Germline assignment: CDR1 DFQATT and CDR2 SNEGSKA (reference sequence). The CDR3 is 16 amino acids. J was trimmed by 4 bases and V by 6 bases; bases with no gene match: 11. The CDR3 reads CSAKPLAGAITGELFF. The DNA for the CDR3 is TGCAGTGCCAAACCCCTAGCGGGAGCGATCACCGGGGAGCTGTTTTTT.

The chain carries TRBV27 and TRBJ2-7; 9 positions agree with TRBD2. This CDR3 spans 15 amino acids. Germline lookup yields CDR1 MNHEY and CDR2 SMNVEV (reference sequence). V gave up 5 bases and J gave up 4 bases; unmatched junction bases: 9. CDR3 in DNA: TGTGCCAGCAGTCCGCGGGCGGGAGGGATGTACGAGCAGTACTTC. It translates to CASSPRAGGMYEQYF.

In this sample, this clonotype turned up many times. The rearrangement uses TRBV5-1 and TRBJ2-1; D is undetermined. With 1 base removed from V and 4 bases from J, the gap between germline ends came to 15 bases. CDR3 length: 16 amino acids. Looked up from germline, CDR1 is SGHRS and CDR2 is YFSETQ. CDR3 bases: TGCGCCAGCAGCTTGACCAGTCAGCGTTATTACAATGAGCAGTTCTTC. Its translation is CASSLTSQRYYNEQFF.

This clonotype was detected a few times. The chain joins TRBV10-3 to TRBJ2-3; D ambiguous. This CDR3 is 12 amino acids long. Trimming shortened V by 8 bases and J by 0 bases, and 6 bases separated the two germline ends. Per the germline V gene, CDR1 is ENHRY and CDR2 is SYGVKD. CDR3 in DNA: TGTGCCATCGGTTATAGCACAGATACGCAGTATTTT. As protein: CAIGYSTDTQYF.

This clonotype was recorded a few times. The chain couples TRBV7-9 to TRBJ2-6, with 8 bases that match TRBD1. This CDR3 is 19 amino acids long. Germline values: CDR1 SEHNR, CDR2 FQNEAQ (reference sequence). The J segment lost 0 bases and the V segment lost 0 bases, leaving 7 bases of the junction unmatched. CDR3 amino acids: CASSLALGQAPSGANVLTF. In nucleotides, the CDR3 is TGTGCCAGCAGCTTAGCTCTGGGACAGGCACCCTCTGGGGCCAACGTCCTGACTTTC. Full variable domain (remainder filled in from reference TRBV7-9 and TRBJ2-6): DTGVSQNPRHKITKRGQNVTFRCDPISEHNRLYWYRQTLGQGPEFLTYFQNEAQLEKSRLLSDRFSAERPKGSFSTLEIQRTEQGDSAMYLCASSLALGQAPSGANVLTFGAGSRLTVL.

Ten or more counts support this clonotype. The chain is built from TRBV9 and TRBJ2-5; D may correspond to TRBD1 or TRBD2 (5 bases each). The CDR3 loop spans 14 amino acids. V was shortened by 5 bases and J by 2 bases, with 13 bases between the two germline ends. Germline values: CDR1 SGDLS, CDR2 YYNGEE. The CDR3 is CASSVGVRQETQYF. The CDR3 DNA is TGTGCCAGCAGTGTGGGGGTTCGGCAAGAGACCCAGTACTTC.

This clonotype occurred once. The chain carries TRBV27 and TRBJ2-1; 13 bases fit TRBD2. Germline values: CDR1 MNHEY, CDR2 SMNVEV (reference sequence). CDR3 length: 16 amino acids. Trimming took 4 bases from V and 3 from J; bases not matched to a gene: 3. The CDR3 spells CASSYGTSGNYNEQFF. The CDR3 DNA sequence: TGTGCCAGCAGTTACGGGACTAGCGGGAACTACAATGAGCAGTTCTTC.

This clonotype was seen at least ten times. A junction end diverges from the germline sequence, so it may reflect a read error. The chain uses TRBV5-1 and TRBJ2-1; D possibly corresponds to TRBD1 (5 bases). There are 13 residues in the CDR3. CDR1 is SGHRS, CDR2 YFSETQ, per germline. The CDR3 here is CASSLGAYNEQFF. The DNA of the CDR3 is TGTGCCAGCAGTTTAGGGGCTTACAATGAGCAGTTCTTC.

This clonotype was picked up a small number of times. The CDR3 nucleotides are TGTGCCAGCAGTCCCGAAGGACTACTCTACAATGAGCAGTTCTTC. Amino acid sequence: CASSPEGLLYNEQFF. This chain connects TRBV27 to TRBJ2-1; the D gene is possibly TRBD2 (6 bases). Germline assignment: CDR1 MNHEY and CDR2 SMNVEV (reference sequence). There are 15 residues in the CDR3. V dropped 5 bases and J dropped 3 bases, with 14 bases sitting between them.

CDR3 loop: CSAYGTSRYNEQFF. The DNA of the CDR3 is TGCAGTGCTTACGGGACTAGCCGTTACAATGAGCAGTTCTTC. The rearrangement uses TRBV20-1 and TRBJ2-1, with 9 nucleotides matching TRBD2. CDR3 length: 14 residues. With V trimmed by 5 bases and J by 4 bases, 6 bases remained unmatched. CDR1 DFQATT and CDR2 SNEGSKA come from the germline V gene (reference sequence).

This clonotype was recorded at least ten times. V usage is TRBV30 and J usage is TRBJ2-7; TRBD1 or TRBD2 may be the D gene (5 bases each). In germline, CDR1 is GTSNPN, CDR2 SVGIG (reference sequence). The CDR3 extends over 15 amino acids. The germline V and J ends were trimmed by 3 bases and 5 bases, with 20 bases remaining between them. The CDR3 spells CAWRPGSSPLNEQYF. The CDR3 nucleotides are TGTGCCTGGAGGCCAGGGAGTTCCCCTCTAAACGAGCAGTACTTC.

The table lists this clonotype with many counts. This sequence joins TRBV4-1 and TRBJ2-7; 9 bases are shared with TRBD1. The J segment lost 6 bases and the V segment lost 4 bases, leaving 10 bases of the junction unmatched. The germline V gene has CDR1 MGHRA and CDR2 YSYEKL. The CDR3 is made up of 15 amino acids. In DNA form, the CDR3 reads TGCGCCAGCAGCCCCACACAGGGGGCGTCGGTCGAGCAGTACTTC. Residues: CASSPTQGASVEQYF.

This rearrangement joins TRBV6-2 or TRBV6-3 to TRBJ2-7; TRBD1 or TRBD2 may be the D gene (5 bases each). With 6 bases removed from V and 0 bases from J, the gap between germline ends came to 15 bases. In germline, CDR1 is MNHEY, CDR2 SVGEGT. This CDR3 has 15 residues. CDR3: CASRIDGGSSYEQYF. The CDR3 coding sequence is TGTGCCAGCAGGATAGATGGGGGAAGCTCCTACGAGCAGTACTTC.

This clonotype was detected many times. The chain is built from TRBV6-1 and TRBJ2-7, with no clear D. The ends were cut back, 6 bases at V and 2 bases at J, with 8 bases in the middle. Germline V gene lookup returns CDR1 MNHNS and CDR2 SASEGT. CDR3 length equals 12 residues. CDR3 nucleotides: TGTGCCAGCAGCCGTCTCCCCTACGAGCAGTACTTC. Translated: CASSRLPYEQYF.

The chain carries TRBV28 and TRBJ2-5, with 7 bases identical to TRBD1. In germline, CDR1 is MDHEN, CDR2 SYDVKM. V shed 6 bases, J shed 5 bases, and the junction held 12 bases outside the gene matches. The CDR3 consists of 15 residues. CDR3 in DNA: TGTGCCAGCAGCCTCCAGCGTGACAGGGATGAGACCCAGTACTTC. Protein: CASSLQRDRDETQYF.

In this sample, this clonotype turned up many times. The CDR3 protein is CASRTGGGYEQYF. DNA of the CDR3: TGTGCCAGCCGGACAGGGGGCGGCTACGAGCAGTACTTC. The chain links TRBV6-1 to TRBJ2-7, with 11 bases fitting TRBD1. V was pared by 8 bases and J by 3 bases, with 3 bases of the junction left unmatched. This CDR3 has 13 residues. CDR1 MNHNS and CDR2 SASEGT come from the germline V gene.

In its sample, this clonotype was seen many times. This rearrangement joins TRBV5-1 to TRBJ2-7, with 10 bases that match TRBD2. Looked up from germline, CDR1 is SGHRS and CDR2 is YFSETQ. The CDR3 consists of 14 residues. Trimming cost V 4 bases and J 6 bases; bases outside gene matches: 7. Written as DNA, the CDR3 is TGCGCCAGCAGCGCGGGGACTAGCGTGCTCGAGCAGTACTTC. Translated, it gives CASSAGTSVLEQYF.

This rearrangement joins TRBV7-9 to TRBJ1-2; no clear D. The length of the CDR3 is 15 residues. V was pared by 5 bases and J by 4 bases, with 17 bases between. Germline V gene data show CDR1 as SEHNR and CDR2 as FQNEAQ (reference sequence). The CDR3: CASSPGPRRAYGYTF. In nucleotides, the CDR3 is TGTGCCAGCAGCCCCGGGCCACGGCGGGCCTATGGCTACACCTTC.

This clonotype was seen ten or more times. A much bigger clone sits one base away, suggesting this may be a read error. V gene TRBV7-3 combines with J gene TRBJ1-1; D unresolved. Trimming took 1 base from V and 0 from J, leaving 3 bases between them. CDR3 size: 13 residues. Germline CDR1 is SGHTA and CDR2 is FQGTGA. DNA for the CDR3: TGTGCCAGCAGCTTAATGGTGAACACTGAAGCTTTCTTT. Its protein is CASSLMVNTEAFF. The entire variable domain, with the rest obtained from reference TRBV7-3 and TRBJ1-1, is as follows: GAGVSQTPSNKVTEKGKYVELRCDPISGHTALYWYRQSLGQGPEFLIYFQGTGAADDSGLPNDRFFAVRPEGSVSTLKIQRTERGDSAVYLCASSLMVNTEAFFGQGTRLTVV.

The rearrangement joins TRBV20-1 to TRBJ2-1, with TRBD2 matching 7 bases. After removal of 6 bases from V and 4 bases from J, the junction contained 12 bases not matched to a gene. Looked up from germline, CDR1 is DFQATT and CDR2 is SNEGSKA (reference sequence). This CDR3 is 15 amino acids long. The CDR3 DNA reads as TGCAGTGCCAAGGCTCCGGGAGGCGCATACAATGAGCAGTTCTTC. Amino acids: CSAKAPGGAYNEQFF.

Ten or more counts support this clonotype. The genes are TRBV9 and TRBJ2-2; maybe TRBD2 (5 bases). V lost 0 bases and J lost 3, with 12 bases in between. There are 16 residues in the CDR3. In germline, CDR1 is SGDLS, CDR2 YYNGEE. This CDR3 reads CASSVAPSGHTGELFF. The CDR3 bases are TGTGCCAGCAGCGTAGCTCCCAGCGGCCACACCGGGGAGCTGTTTTTT.

This clonotype has a handful of counts. V gene TRBV6-1 combines with J gene TRBJ2-7; no definite D call. The V end was cut by 1 base, the J end by 0 bases, with 13 bases between. Germline CDR1 is MNHNS and CDR2 is SASEGT. The CDR3 is 16 amino acids. Written as DNA, the CDR3 is TGTGCCAGCAGTGAAGAAATTGGCGCTAGCTCCTACGAGCAGTACTTC. Translating gives CASSEEIGASSYEQYF.

This clonotype was detected ten times or more. V and J are TRBV3-1 and TRBJ2-3; TRBD2 agrees at 8 bases. This CDR3 is 16 amino acids long. The germline V gene has CDR1 LGHDT and CDR2 YNNKEL (reference sequence). V shed 2 bases, J shed 7 bases, and the junction held 11 bases outside the gene matches. CDR3: CASSQTGLAGINTQYF. The CDR3 DNA follows: TGTGCCAGCAGCCAAACCGGACTAGCTGGAATAAATACGCAGTATTTT.

This clonotype was recorded at least ten times. The CDR3 protein is CASWDTRTDTQYF. CDR3 coding DNA: TGTGCCAGCTGGGACACCCGCACAGATACGCAGTATTTT. The rearrangement joins TRBV18 to TRBJ2-3, with D perhaps matching TRBD1 (6 bases). CDR1 is KGHSH, CDR2 LQKENI, per germline. This CDR3 contains 13 residues. V was clipped by 7 bases and J by 1 base, with 9 bases between them.